Listed below are T cell receptor beta chains from one sample, sequenced in a study of T cell repertoires in cytomegalovirus infection. These receptors have no identified antigens. A single record per CDR3 protein comes from TCRdb applying MiXCR to the reads. Here the sample spans fewer than 1,000,000 distinct CDR3 sequences, roughly a third being singletons. This specimen consisted of cultured CD8+ T cells from PBMCs, obtained from culture after CMV antigen stimulation. The receptors shown here come from a human donor in good health (CMV status not recorded). Some clones in this sample may be carry-over from other donors' samples. Both conserved end residues are part of each CDR3. The D gene is left open where the match is weak. Clone size is not always given. Where it is, it says once, few, many or a class for expanded clones.

CDR3aa | CDR3nt | j_gene | abundance | d_gene | v_gene
CASSLKKDRRSPLHF | TGTGCCAGCAGCCTCAAGAAGGACAGGAGATCACCCCTCCACTTT | TRBJ1-6 | many | TRBD1 | TRBV7-9
CASSLGFRDAEETQYF | TGTGCCAGCAGCTTAGGTTTCAGGGACGCGGAAGAGACCCAGTACTTC | TRBJ2-5 | many | NA | TRBV7-2
CASSPESGTGFEKLFF | TGTGCCAGCAGCCCCGAATCCGGGACAGGGTTCGAAAAACTGTTTTTT | TRBJ1-4 | NA | TRBD1 | TRBV7-9
CASSLTGVQETQYF | TGTGCCAGCAGCTTAACGGGGGTCCAAGAGACCCAGTACTTC | TRBJ2-5 | many | NA | TRBV7-9
CAISDRGRDTEAFF | TGTGCCATCAGTGACAGGGGAAGGGACACTGAAGCTTTCTTT | TRBJ1-1 | NA | NA | TRBV10-3
CASSVRLQETQYF | TGTGCCAGCAGCGTCAGGCTCCAAGAGACCCAGTACTTC | TRBJ2-5 | few | NA | TRBV5-8
CATRTPGQGNLGPYEQYF | TGTGCCACCCGAACCCCGGGACAGGGGAATTTGGGCCCCTACGAGCAGTACTTC | TRBJ2-7 | NA | TRBD1 | TRBV24-1
CSVEDPGGYTF | TGCAGCGTTGAAGATCCGGGAGGCTACACCTTC | TRBJ1-2 | few | NA | TRBV29-1
CASSQLGQWAYGANVLTF | TGCGCCAGCAGCCAACTTGGACAGTGGGCTTATGGGGCCAACGTCCTGACTTTC | TRBJ2-6 | NA | NA | TRBV4-1
CASCLGPMEKLFF | TGTGCCAGCTGCCTGGGCCCTATGGAAAAACTGTTTTTT | TRBJ1-4 | NA | NA | TRBV16
CASSPRLAGASTDTQYF | TGTGCCAGCAGCCCCAGACTAGCGGGGGCCAGCACAGATACGCAGTATTTT | TRBJ2-3 | few | TRBD2 | TRBV7-2
CASSSSVAVANEQFF | TGTGCCAGCAGTTCCAGCGTCGCCGTTGCCAATGAGCAGTTCTTC | TRBJ2-1 | many | NA | TRBV12-3/TRBV12-4
CASSDQDRGIQPQHF | TGTGCCAGCAGTGACCAGGACAGGGGAATTCAGCCCCAGCATTTT | TRBJ1-5 | NA | TRBD1 | TRBV12-3/TRBV12-4
CSVEGRGSTYNEQFF | TGCAGCGTTGAAGGGCGGGGAAGCACCTACAATGAGCAGTTCTTC | TRBJ2-1 | NA | NA | TRBV29-1
CASSSLERYTEAFF | TGTGCCAGCAGCTCCCTAGAGAGGTACACTGAAGCTTTCTTT | TRBJ1-1 | NA | NA | TRBV7-9
CASSYSAVTTYNEQFF | TGTGCCAGCAGTTACTCCGCAGTGACCACCTACAATGAGCAGTTCTTC | TRBJ2-1 | NA | NA | TRBV6-8
CASSRAGSDQQFF | TGTGCCAGCAGCCGGGCGGGGTCGGACCAGCAGTTCTTC | TRBJ2-1 | few | NA | TRBV6-2/TRBV6-3
CASSLALQDGYTF | TGTGCCAGCAGCTTAGCATTGCAGGATGGCTACACCTTC | TRBJ1-2 | few | NA | TRBV7-9
CSARDPSLWTVQYF | TGCAGTGCTAGAGATCCCTCGTTGTGGACTGTTCAGTACTTC | TRBJ2-4 | NA | NA | TRBV20-1
CASSLRLAASYEQYF | TGTGCCAGCAGCTTACGGCTAGCGGCCTCCTACGAGCAGTACTTC | TRBJ2-7 | few | TRBD2 | TRBV7-6
CASSIRGTSGGDEQFF | TGTGCCAGCAGCATCCGAGGGACTAGCGGGGGGGACGAGCAGTTCTTC | TRBJ2-1 | NA | TRBD2 | TRBV13
CASSLGYVGTENYGYTF | TGTGCCAGCAGCTTAGGTTATGTGGGGACGGAGAACTATGGCTACACCTTC | TRBJ1-2 | many | NA | TRBV7-8
CASSEAGTGDGQPQHF | TGTGCCAGCAGTGAGGCCGGGACAGGGGACGGTCAGCCCCAGCATTTT | TRBJ1-5 | NA | TRBD1 | TRBV6-4
CASTPNKDGYTF | TGTGCCAGCACCCCGAATAAAGATGGCTACACCTTC | TRBJ1-2 | NA | NA | TRBV7-6
CASSLGPSDEQFF | TGTGCCAGCAGCTTGGGACCCTCGGATGAGCAGTTCTTC | TRBJ2-1 | few | NA | TRBV5-5
CASRPPGVPADTQYF | TGTGCCAGCAGGCCCCCCGGGGTTCCTGCAGATACGCAGTATTTT | TRBJ2-3 | NA | NA | TRBV28
CASSQDQDRQNTGELFF | TGCGCCAGCAGCCAAGATCAGGACAGGCAGAACACCGGGGAGCTGTTTTTT | TRBJ2-2 | NA | TRBD1 | TRBV4-3
CASSLAKRQGGAEAFF | TGTGCCAGCAGCTTAGCCAAGAGGCAGGGAGGCGCTGAAGCTTTCTTT | TRBJ1-1 | few | NA | TRBV7-9
CASSHILYNSPLHF | TGTGCCAGTAGTCACATATTGTATAATTCACCCCTCCACTTT | TRBJ1-6 | few | NA | TRBV12-3/TRBV12-4
CASSPGGGDNSPLHF | TGTGCCAGCAGCCCCGGCGGGGGCGATAATTCACCCCTCCACTTT | TRBJ1-6 | many | NA | TRBV7-9
CASSQVGQNTEAFF | TGCGCCAGCAGCCAAGTGGGGCAGAACACTGAAGCTTTCTTT | TRBJ1-1 | NA | NA | TRBV4-1
CASSLLGTGITDTQYF | TGTGCCAGCAGCTTGCTCGGGACAGGGATCACAGATACGCAGTATTTT | TRBJ2-3 | many | TRBD1 | TRBV7-9
CASSLGTGRRKQPQHF | TGTGCCAGCAGCTTAGGGACAGGGAGGCGCAAACAGCCCCAGCATTTT | TRBJ1-5 | few | TRBD1 | TRBV7-9
CASSYGQGNVDGYTF | TGTGCCAGCAGTTATGGACAGGGGAATGTTGATGGCTACACCTTC | TRBJ1-2 | few | TRBD1 | TRBV6-5
CASSKASSGANVLTF | TGTGCCAGCAGCAAAGCCTCCTCTGGGGCCAACGTCCTGACTTTC | TRBJ2-6 | few | NA | TRBV6-5
CASSPQTGDGYEQYF | TGTGCCAGCAGTCCCCAGACAGGGGATGGCTACGAGCAGTACTTC | TRBJ2-7 | NA | TRBD1 | TRBV12-3/TRBV12-4
CSARDRGRWEQYF | TGCAGTGCTAGGGACAGGGGGCGGTGGGAGCAGTACTTC | TRBJ2-7 | once | TRBD1 | TRBV20-1
CSARVGLAPEAFF | TGCAGTGCTAGGGTAGGACTGGCACCTGAAGCTTTCTTT | TRBJ1-1 | NA | NA | TRBV20-1
CASSRPGGQGETGELFF | TGCGCCAGCAGCCGACCCGGGGGACAGGGGGAAACCGGGGAGCTGTTTTTT | TRBJ2-2 | NA | TRBD1 | TRBV4-1
CSAPRWHETQYF | TGCAGTGCCCCCCGGTGGCACGAGACCCAGTACTTC | TRBJ2-5 | NA | NA | TRBV20-1
CASSQDGVFATDTQYF | TGCGCCAGCAGCCAAGATGGGGTCTTCGCCACAGATACGCAGTATTTT | TRBJ2-3 | NA | NA | TRBV4-1
CASRAQDYTEAFF | TGTGCCAGCAGAGCACAGGATTACACTGAAGCTTTCTTT | TRBJ1-1 | few | NA | TRBV6-5
CASSYRQLNTEAFF | TGTGCCAGCAGTTATAGACAGCTGAACACTGAAGCTTTCTTT | TRBJ1-1 | NA | NA | TRBV6-5
CASSLVRQGVQVNTEAFF | TGTGCCAGCTCTCTGGTCCGACAGGGCGTTCAAGTGAACACTGAAGCTTTCTTT | TRBJ1-1 | few | TRBD1 | TRBV18